These 23 T cell receptor beta chains originate from one sample sequenced in a study of T cell repertoires in cytomegalovirus infection. No antigens are known for them. TCRdb reanalysed the reads using MiXCR and keeps one entry per CDR3 protein. Of approximately 990,000 distinct CDR3 sequences in the sample, approximately 32% are singletons; the top ten hold about an eighth. This material consisted of cultured CD8+ T cells from PBMCs, taken from culture after CMV antigen stimulation. Receptor source: a human donor in good health (CMV status not recorded). Some clones in this sample may be carry-over from other donors' samples.

This clonotype was seen only once. This may stem from a read error, because a much larger clone lies one nucleotide away. Since the CDR3 does not end with the conserved phenylalanine or tryptophan, this likely comes from a read error. The chain links TRBV7-4 to TRBJ2-5, with a possible D match to TRBD1 (6 bases). Germline V gives CDR1 SGHVT, CDR2 SQSDAQ. Trimming removed 5 bases at V and 3 bases at J, with 10 bases between. CDR3 length: 13 amino acids. CDR3 residues: CASSPEGEETQYI. CDR3 DNA sequence: TGTGCCAGCAGCCCCGAGGGGGAAGAGACCCAGTACATC.

The chain has TRBV7-8 and TRBJ1-4; 11 bases match TRBD1. J was trimmed by 8 bases and V by 1 base; bases with no gene match: 6. Germline CDR1 reads SGHVS; CDR2 reads FQNEAQ. The CDR3 extends over 16 amino acids. The CDR3: CASSLVGTGGREKLFF. Written as DNA, the CDR3 is TGTGCCAGCAGCTTAGTGGGGACAGGGGGTCGGGAAAAACTGTTTTTT. The variable domain in full, completed from reference TRBV7-8 and TRBJ1-4, reads GAGVSQSPRYKVAKRGQDVALRCDPISGHVSLFWYQQALGQGPEFLTYFQNEAQLDKSGLPSDRFFAERPEGSVSTLKIQRTQQEDSAVYLCASSLVGTGGREKLFFGSGTQLSVL.

The rearrangement uses TRBV4-3 and TRBJ1-2; D gene ambiguous. There are 14 residues in the CDR3. Germline CDR1 and CDR2: LGHNA and YSLEER. V was cut by 4 bases and J by 4 bases, with 13 bases left in between. CDR3 sequence reads: CASSPDGSLYGYTF. In DNA, the CDR3 is TGCGCCAGCAGCCCGGACGGAAGCCTCTATGGCTACACCTTC.

This clonotype was observed a handful of times. The V and J genes are TRBV27 and TRBJ2-5; D might be TRBD2 (6 bases). V lost 5 bases, J lost 5 bases, and 15 bases lay in between. CDR1 is MNHEY and CDR2 is SMNVEV in the germline V gene (reference sequence). The CDR3 loop spans 14 amino acids. The chain's CDR3 is CASSGRSGEETQYF. CDR3 nucleotides: TGTGCCAGCAGTGGCCGGTCGGGGGAGGAGACCCAGTACTTC.

V is TRBV6-1 and J is TRBJ2-3, with D possibly being TRBD1 (6 bases). The CDR3 is made up of 17 amino acids. Trimming removed 6 bases at V and 0 bases at J, with 19 bases between. In germline, CDR1 is MNHNS, CDR2 SASEGT. CDR3 in amino acids: CASRPGHRSPSTDTQYF. In DNA, the CDR3 is TGTGCCAGCAGACCGGGACACCGGTCCCCTAGCACAGATACGCAGTATTTT.

The sample holds a few counts of this clonotype. The J gene is TRBJ1-5, the V gene TRBV25-1, with D uncertain. Germline CDR1 and CDR2: MGHDK and SYGVNS. The CDR3 consists of 14 residues. V lost 0 bases to trimming and J lost 4 bases, with 7 bases between them. CDR3 region: CASSEYGSNQPQHF. CDR3 DNA sequence: TGTGCCAGCAGTGAATATGGCAGTAATCAGCCCCAGCATTTT.

This clonotype was detected many times. This chain uses TRBV7-9 with TRBJ1-2; 7 bases are shared with TRBD1. Germline CDR1 and CDR2: SEHNR and FQNEAQ (reference sequence). This CDR3 contains 15 residues. Trimming at V came to 5 bases and at J to 2 bases, leaving 8 bases not matched to a gene. CDR3 in amino acids: CASSPVGGSNYGYTF. CDR3 nucleotides: TGTGCCAGCAGCCCGGTAGGGGGCTCGAACTATGGCTACACCTTC.

The CDR3 region is CASTEGVSYEQYF. The CDR3 coding sequence is TGTGCCAGCACAGAGGGGGTCTCCTACGAGCAGTACTTC. The chain carries TRBV27 and TRBJ2-7; D is possibly TRBD1 (6 bases). Germline-derived CDR1 and CDR2 are MNHEY and SMNVEV (reference sequence). CDR3 length: 13 residues. The V gene lost 7 bases and the J gene lost 0 bases, with 10 bases spanning the gap.

CDR3: CASSFKIIGDRTNSPLHF. The DNA for the CDR3 is TGTGCCAGCAGTTTCAAAATTATCGGAGACAGAACCAATTCACCCCTCCACTTT. The rearrangement links TRBV12-3 or TRBV12-4 to TRBJ1-6; the D gene is possibly TRBD1 (5 bases). The CDR3 runs 18 residues. Trimming removed 3 bases from V and 7 bases from J, with 22 bases in between.

CDR3 in amino acids: CASSDPDRGHEQYF. In DNA form, the CDR3 reads TGTGCCAGCAGTGACCCGGACAGGGGCCACGAGCAGTACTTC. The chain has TRBV12-3 or TRBV12-4 and TRBJ2-7; TRBD1 agrees at 9 bases. The CDR3 covers 14 residues. Germline trimming cut 5 bases from V and 5 bases from J; bases unmatched to any gene: 7.

V is TRBV4-1 and J is TRBJ2-5, with D perhaps TRBD1 (6 bases). Trimming took 6 bases from V and 5 from J, leaving 10 bases between them. The CDR3 runs 12 residues. From germline, CDR1 is MGHRA and CDR2 YSYEKL. This CDR3 reads CASRGTRETQYF. As DNA, the CDR3 is TGCGCCAGCAGGGGGACAAGGGAGACCCAGTACTTC.

Remarks on this clonotype: One base away lies a much larger clone, so this may be a sequencing read error. The rearrangement joins TRBV28 to TRBJ2-3; D not resolved. Per the germline V gene, CDR1 is MDHEN and CDR2 is SYDVKM. The CDR3 has 15 residues. V lost 3 bases, J lost 0 bases, and 10 bases lay in between. The CDR3 here is CASSFFRPSTDTQYF. Written as DNA, the CDR3 is TGTGCCAGCAGTTTTTTCAGGCCTAGCACAGATACGCAGTATTTT.

The chain has TRBV4-2 and TRBJ1-1; 10 bases line up with TRBD1. V lost 7 bases to trimming and J lost 4 bases; unmatched junction nucleotides: 9. Looked up from germline, CDR1 is LGHNA and CDR2 is YNFKEQ. This CDR3 has 15 amino acids. The CDR3 loop is CASTIGTGEGTEAFF. The CDR3 DNA is TGTGCCAGCACCATTGGGACAGGGGAGGGCACTGAAGCTTTCTTT.

The genes are TRBV5-5 and TRBJ1-5; D is unclear. Trimming cost V 5 bases and J 2 bases, with 11 bases left between them. The CDR3 contains 14 residues. In germline, CDR1 is SGHKS, CDR2 YYEKEE (reference sequence). The CDR3: CASSKDPGNQPQHF. CDR3 DNA sequence: TGTGCCAGCAGTAAAGACCCGGGCAATCAGCCCCAGCATTTT.

J is TRBJ1-2 and V is TRBV2, with 8 bases aligning to TRBD1. This CDR3 has 17 residues. In germline, CDR1 is SNHLY, CDR2 FYNNEI. The trim removed 7 bases at V and 2 bases at J, leaving 15 bases unmatched. The CDR3 nucleotides read TGTGCCAGCATCCAGCCTTCCGGGACAGGCCAAAACTATGGCTACACCTTC. It encodes CASIQPSGTGQNYGYTF. The full variable domain, completed using reference TRBV2 and TRBJ1-2, is EPEVTQTPSHQVTQMGQEVILRCVPISNHLYFYWYRQILGQKVEFLVSFYNNEISEKSEIFDDQFSVERPDGSNFTLKIRSTKLEDSAMYFCASIQPSGTGQNYGYTFGSGTRLTVV.

This chain joins TRBV13 and TRBJ1-1; D not certain. CDR3 size: 12 residues. With 5 bases removed from V and 8 bases from J, the gap between germline ends came to 12 bases. CDR1 and CDR2 from the germline V gene are PRHDT and FYEKMQ (reference sequence). The CDR3 coding sequence is TGTGCCAGCAGCCCGTTTCCGGGGGAAGCTTTCTTT. Its translation is CASSPFPGEAFF.

This clonotype showed up just once. The V gene is TRBV18, the J gene TRBJ1-1; 8 nucleotides align to TRBD1. Germline V lookup: CDR1 KGHSH, CDR2 LQKENI. V lost 5 bases, J lost 7 bases, and 6 bases stayed unmatched. The CDR3 covers 13 residues. The CDR3 nucleotides are TGTGCCAGCTCATACGGACAGGGCATTGAAGCTTTCTTT. Translated: CASSYGQGIEAFF.

The rearrangement joins TRBV5-5 to TRBJ2-2; 10 bases are shared with TRBD1. Unmatched junction bases numbered 5, after V lost 2 bases and J lost 1 base. CDR1 SGHKS and CDR2 YYEKEE come from the germline V gene (reference sequence). This CDR3 comprises 17 residues. CDR3 sequence: CASSFGTGDRNTGELFF. The CDR3 nucleotides are TGTGCCAGCAGCTTCGGGACAGGGGACAGGAACACCGGGGAGCTGTTTTTT. Full variable domain (outside the CDR3, taken from reference TRBV5-5 and TRBJ2-2): DAGVTQSPTHLIKTRGQQVTLRCSPISGHKSVSWYQQVLGQGPQFIFQYYEKEERGRGNFPDRFSARQFPNYSSELNVNALLLGDSALYLCASSFGTGDRNTGELFFGEGSRLTVL.

The rearrangement links TRBV6-1 to TRBJ2-7; 8 positions match TRBD1. J was trimmed by 0 bases and V by 11 bases; bases with no gene match: 15. The CDR3 consists of 16 residues. Germline V lookup: CDR1 MNHNS, CDR2 SASEGT. CDR3 sequence: CAGILGRQGSSYEQYF. In DNA, the CDR3 is TGTGCCGGCATCCTGGGAAGACAGGGGAGCTCCTACGAGCAGTACTTC.

Only a few counts were recorded for this clonotype. CDR3 in DNA: TGTGCCAGCAGCCAGGGGAGCGGGGGAGCTTATGGGAACGAGCAGTACGTC. It codes for CASSQGSGGAYGNEQYV. The chain combines TRBV27 with TRBJ2-7; 8 nucleotides agree with TRBD2. Germline-derived CDR1 and CDR2 are MNHEY and SMNVEV (reference sequence). V shed 6 bases, J shed 5 bases, and the junction held 18 bases outside the gene matches. CDR3 length: 17 residues.

There are a few counts of this clonotype. J is TRBJ1-3 and V is TRBV7-8; 7 positions agree with TRBD1. The V and J ends lost 5 bases and 0 bases, in that order; junction bases with no gene match: 7. The germline V gene has CDR1 SGHVS and CDR2 FQNEAQ. There are 16 residues in the CDR3. The CDR3 DNA reads as TGTGCCAGCAGCCCACGACAGGGCCCCTCTGGAAACACCATATATTTT. As protein: CASSPRQGPSGNTIYF.

V is TRBV18 and J is TRBJ1-2; D possibly corresponds to TRBD1 (6 bases). The CDR3 totals 15 residues. The germline gives CDR1 KGHSH, CDR2 LQKENI. V shed 7 bases and J shed 2 bases, with 17 bases lying between them. The CDR3 region is CASFLTGKENYGYTF. The CDR3 coding sequence is TGTGCCAGCTTTCTCACAGGGAAAGAGAACTATGGCTACACCTTC.

This clonotype has at least ten counts. The rearrangement uses TRBV7-3 and TRBJ2-3; 8 bases agree with TRBD2. Germline CDR1 and CDR2: SGHTA and FQGTGA. V lost 7 bases and J lost 5; bases outside the gene matches: 11. The CDR3 is 15 amino acids. CDR3 coding DNA: TGTGCCAGCACCCTAACGGGAGGGAGCGGAGATACGCAGTATTTT. Translated: CASTLTGGSGDTQYF.